Reported below is one TCR beta chain. What it recognizes is unknown. The V end was cut by 4 bases, the J end by 1 base, with 8 bases between. The CDR3 totals 14 residues. The germline CDR1 and CDR2 sequences are LNHDA and SQIVND (reference sequence). This sample stems from a study of memory CD4+ T cells and cytomegalovirus serostatus. Overall study context: Healthy Belgian adult donors included 9 or 10 CMV-positive and more than 20 CMV-negative people. Study-level results: CMV serostatus prediction reached median AUC around 0.94, or 0.89 with US-trained model.

Measured with immunoSEQ multiplex PCR; TCRdb has only the in-frame clones, and not every one. The table includes some 57,000 clones, roughly 80% detected once. Single viable CD3+CD4+CD8-CD45RO+ cells were sorted as the memory CD4+ T cells. After thawing, CD4+ T cells were positively selected. The sequence was collected from an adult in good health and CMV-seronegative. The genes are TRBV19 and TRBJ1-3; tentatively, D is TRBD1 (5 bases). The sequencing sample was made of memory CD4+ T cells from blood. The CDR3 protein is CASSRGGSGNTIYF. The CDR3 DNA sequence: TGTGCCAGTAGTAGGGGGGGATCTGGAAACACCATATATTTT.